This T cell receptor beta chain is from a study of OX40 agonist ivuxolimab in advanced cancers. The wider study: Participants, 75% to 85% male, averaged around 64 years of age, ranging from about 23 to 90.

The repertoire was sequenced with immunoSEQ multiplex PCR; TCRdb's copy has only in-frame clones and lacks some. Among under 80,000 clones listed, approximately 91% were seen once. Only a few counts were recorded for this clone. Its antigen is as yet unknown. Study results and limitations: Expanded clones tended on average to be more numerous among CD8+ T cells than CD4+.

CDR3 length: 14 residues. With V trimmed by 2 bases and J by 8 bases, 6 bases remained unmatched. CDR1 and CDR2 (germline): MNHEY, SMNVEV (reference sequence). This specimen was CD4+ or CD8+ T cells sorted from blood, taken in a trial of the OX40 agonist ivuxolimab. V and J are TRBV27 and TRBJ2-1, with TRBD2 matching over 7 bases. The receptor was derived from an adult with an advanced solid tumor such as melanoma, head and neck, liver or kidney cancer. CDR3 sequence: CASSLRAGRDEQFF. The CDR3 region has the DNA TGTGCCAGCAGTTTACGGGCAGGGAGGGATGAGCAGTTCTTC.